The following is a T cell receptor beta chain sequence with its context. Its antigen has not been determined. No much larger clonotype is one base removed from it; base qualities were not supplied. To prepare the library, the immunoSEQ multiplex PCR assay was applied. TCRdb obtained this table from immuneACCESS and retained in-frame rearrangements with V and J assigned. These tables miss some clones; where compared with another copy, unresolved V genes account for less than half of the shortfall, and the remainder is unexplained. This sample gives 95,000 or so clones in total; approximately 95% of them show up just once. About 0.3% of the sample is held by the ten biggest clonotypes. The germline V gene encodes CDR1 MNHNS and CDR2 SASEGT. The CDR3 goes from the cysteine to the phenylalanine over 14 residues. Just the 42-base CDR3 DNA is kept, in frame starting at base 1. Ends trimmed: V by 9 bases, J by 4 bases; bases unmatched to a gene: 6.

The data are from a study of technical replicates of blood from a few donors (dated 2017 in TCRdb). Sequenced sample: T cells isolated from PBMCs. This sequence was found in a human donor in good health. In this chain, TRBV6-1 is recombined with TRBJ2-6, with 7 bases in between that match TRBD1. DNA sequence: TGTGCCAGTAAGGGGGCAAGGGGGGCCAACGTCCTGACTTTC. It codes for CASKGARGANVLTF.